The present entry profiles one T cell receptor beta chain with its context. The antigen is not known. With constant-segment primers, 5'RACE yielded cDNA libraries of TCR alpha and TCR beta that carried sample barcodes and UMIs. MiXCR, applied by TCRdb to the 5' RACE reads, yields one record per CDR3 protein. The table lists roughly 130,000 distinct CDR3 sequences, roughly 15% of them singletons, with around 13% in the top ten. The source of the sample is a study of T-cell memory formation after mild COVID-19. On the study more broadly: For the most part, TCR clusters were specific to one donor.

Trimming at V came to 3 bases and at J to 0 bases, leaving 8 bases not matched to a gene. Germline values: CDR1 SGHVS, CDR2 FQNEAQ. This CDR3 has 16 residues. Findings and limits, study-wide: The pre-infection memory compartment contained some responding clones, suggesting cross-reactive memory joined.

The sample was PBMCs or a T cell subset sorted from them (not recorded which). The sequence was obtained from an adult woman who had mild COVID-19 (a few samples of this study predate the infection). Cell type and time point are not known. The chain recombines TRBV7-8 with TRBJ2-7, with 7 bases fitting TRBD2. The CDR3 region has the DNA TGTGCCAGCAGCTTTGACTTAGCGGGCTACTCCTACGAGCAGTACTTC. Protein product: CASSFDLAGYSYEQYF.